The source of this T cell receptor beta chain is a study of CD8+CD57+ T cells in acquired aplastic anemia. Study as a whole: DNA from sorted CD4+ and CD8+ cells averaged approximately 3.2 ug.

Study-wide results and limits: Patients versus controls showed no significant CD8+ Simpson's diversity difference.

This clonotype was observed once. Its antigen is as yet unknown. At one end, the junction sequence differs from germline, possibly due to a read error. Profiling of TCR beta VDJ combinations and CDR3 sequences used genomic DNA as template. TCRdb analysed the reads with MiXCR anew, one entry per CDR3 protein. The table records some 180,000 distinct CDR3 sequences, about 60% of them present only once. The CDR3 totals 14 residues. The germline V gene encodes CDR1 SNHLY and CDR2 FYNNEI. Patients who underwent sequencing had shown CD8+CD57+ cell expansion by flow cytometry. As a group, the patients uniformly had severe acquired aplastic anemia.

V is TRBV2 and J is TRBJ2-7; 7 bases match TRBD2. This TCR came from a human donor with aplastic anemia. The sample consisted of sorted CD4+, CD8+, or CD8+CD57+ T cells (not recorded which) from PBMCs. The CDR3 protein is CASGEQAGRGKQYF. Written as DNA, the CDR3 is TGCGCCAGCGGTGAACAGGCTGGGAGGGGCAAGCAGTACTTC.